The clone carrying this T cell receptor (beta chain) was seen just once. The antigen remains unidentified. 60 Vbeta and 13 Jbeta primers were used in PCR. Generated by immunoSEQ multiplex PCR, the TCRdb table keeps only in-frame clones and is missing some. The profile shows about 110,000 clones, 70% to 80% of them singletons. CDR3 length: 15 amino acids. Germline V lookup: CDR1 ENHRY, CDR2 SYGVKD. V was shortened by 4 bases and J by 5 bases, with 15 bases between the two germline ends. The sample originates from a study of cytomegalovirus exposure and HLA in healthy donors. Findings of the study overall: The authors enumerated over 150 TCR beta chains as linked to cytomegalovirus. Most TCRs appeared rarely, but some public TCRs recurred in many donors.

This chain links TRBV10-3 with TRBJ2-1; D is uncertain. Source material: PBMCs. The receptor was derived from a man between 60 and 70 years old in good health and CMV-seronegative. The CDR3 DNA reads as TGTGCCATCAGTGGTACAAATGATCGGGACAATGAGCAGTTCTTC. Translated, it gives CAISGTNDRDNEQFF.